This entry lists 21 T cell receptor beta chains sequenced from one sample in a study of T cells after yellow fever vaccination. Each CDR3 protein is one row after TCRdb ran MiXCR on the 5' RACE reads. The table lists some 350,000 distinct CDR3 sequences, 3% to 4.5% of them singletons, with roughly a quarter in the top ten. Sequenced here: PBMCs, sampled 5 days after the yellow fever booster vaccination. The receptors shown here come from a man between 18 and 29 years old who received the YFV17D yellow fever vaccine.

V gene TRBV4-1 combines with J gene TRBJ2-7, with D tentatively TRBD1 (5 bases). This CDR3 is built from 14 residues. V was pared by 3 bases and J by 0 bases, with 9 bases between. Germline-derived CDR1 and CDR2 are MGHRA and YSYEKL. The CDR3 here is CASSHTTDSYEQYF. CDR3 DNA sequence: TGCGCCAGCAGCCACACGACAGACTCCTACGAGCAGTACTTC.

This clonotype was picked up a small number of times. The chain carries TRBV7-8 and TRBJ2-5; 8 nucleotides match TRBD2. The CDR3 spans 16 residues. Germline V gene sequence: CDR1 SGHVS, CDR2 FQNEAQ. V lost 1 base and J lost 6; bases outside the gene matches: 10. CDR3 nucleotide sequence: TGTGCCAGCAGCTTAGGGCCCCCGGGGGGGCTAAAGACCCAGTACTTC. Translated: CASSLGPPGGLKTQYF.

This chain connects TRBV20-1 to TRBJ2-5; tentative D call: TRBD1 (5 bases). The CDR3 has 15 residues. Trimming took 0 bases from V and 5 from J, leaving 16 bases between them. Germline lookup yields CDR1 DFQATT and CDR2 SNEGSKA (reference sequence). The CDR3: CSARDLLVGAETQYF. CDR3 bases: TGCAGTGCTAGAGATCTTCTGGTAGGGGCCGAGACCCAGTACTTC.

This clonotype was picked up many times. This sequence joins TRBV7-6 and TRBJ2-3; a weak D match, TRBD1 (6 bases). V was cut by 5 bases and J by 3 bases, with 12 bases left in between. Germline V CDR1 and CDR2: SGHVS, FNYEAQ. This CDR3 is 14 amino acids long. The CDR3 DNA is TGTGCCAGCAGCGGCGGTAGGGGGACAGATACGCAGTATTTT. Its translation: CASSGGRGTDTQYF.

This clonotype occurred many times. V usage is TRBV6-2 or TRBV6-3 and J usage is TRBJ1-4; 8 nucleotides agree with TRBD1. Germline V CDR1 and CDR2: MNHEY, SVGEGT. This CDR3 spans 14 amino acids. V was pared by 3 bases and J by 7 bases, with 4 bases of the junction left unmatched. The CDR3 loop reads CASSYRDRSEKLFF. In DNA, the CDR3 is TGTGCCAGCAGTTATCGGGACAGGTCTGAAAAACTGTTTTTT.

This clonotype has ten or more counts. The chain joins TRBV19 to TRBJ2-1; 16 bases agree with TRBD2. This CDR3 region has 18 residues. Germline lookup yields CDR1 LNHDA and CDR2 SQIVND (reference sequence). Losses at the gene ends were 4 bases for V and 4 bases for J; bases not matched to a gene: 7. The CDR3 DNA reads TGTGCCAGTAGTAGGGGGACTAGCGGGGGGGCTCCATACAATGAGCAGTTCTTC. Translated, it gives CASSRGTSGGAPYNEQFF.

This clonotype was detected a few times. This chain uses TRBV20-1 with TRBJ1-1; D not resolved. The CDR3 extends over 13 amino acids. Germline V gives CDR1 DFQATT, CDR2 SNEGSKA (reference sequence). With 6 bases removed from V and 0 bases from J, the gap between germline ends came to 11 bases. The CDR3 protein is CSAVDGLNTEAFF. In DNA, the CDR3 is TGCAGTGCCGTGGACGGCTTGAACACTGAAGCTTTCTTT.

The chain recombines TRBV29-1 with TRBJ2-7, with D possibly being TRBD2 (5 bases). V shed 5 bases and J shed 4 bases, with 12 bases lying between them. Germline CDR1 is SQVTM and CDR2 is ANQGSEA. The CDR3 has 12 amino acids. The CDR3 sequence is CSVTGLSYEQYF. The CDR3 nucleotides read TGCAGCGTTACCGGACTCTCGTACGAGCAGTACTTC.

This chain links TRBV12-3 or TRBV12-4 with TRBJ1-2; unclear D gene. Trimming removed 3 bases from V and 4 bases from J, with 9 bases in between. The CDR3 length is 13 residues. CDR3: CASSFGETYGYTF. In DNA, the CDR3 is TGTGCCAGCAGTTTCGGGGAAACCTATGGCTACACCTTC.

The rearrangement links TRBV6-1 to TRBJ2-2; TRBD1 aligns across 8 bases. Germline V gene data show CDR1 as MNHNS and CDR2 as SASEGT. V lost 5 bases, J lost 4 bases, and 9 bases stayed unmatched. The CDR3 is 16 residues long. As DNA, the CDR3 is TGTGCCAGCAGTAAAACTCAGGGGGCGGGCACCGGGGAGCTGTTTTTT. Amino acid sequence: CASSKTQGAGTGELFF.

The rearrangement uses TRBV7-2 and TRBJ2-5; D gene uncertain. CDR3 length: 14 residues. With 5 bases removed from V and 3 bases from J, the gap between germline ends came to 13 bases. In germline, CDR1 is SGHTA, CDR2 FQGNSA. The CDR3 protein is CASSPSRAEETQYF. The CDR3 nucleotides are TGTGCCAGCAGCCCCTCACGGGCAGAAGAGACCCAGTACTTC.

In its sample, this clonotype was seen a few times. This rearrangement joins TRBV3-1 to TRBJ2-5, with unresolved D. This CDR3 has 15 amino acids. Trimming stripped 0 bases from V and 3 bases from J, with 11 bases between. The V gene's germline CDR1 is LGHDT and CDR2 YNNKEL (reference sequence). CDR3 nucleotides: TGTGCCAGCAGCCAAGATTGGGCAGCAAAAGAGACCCAGTACTTC. Amino acid sequence: CASSQDWAAKETQYF.

The chain employs TRBV10-3 and TRBJ1-1; 8 nucleotides line up with TRBD1. Germline V lookup: CDR1 ENHRY, CDR2 SYGVKD. J gave up 3 bases and V 6 bases, and 9 bases lay outside the gene matches. The CDR3 sequence is 15 residues long. CDR3 in amino acids: CAIRSDRGSYTEAFF. CDR3 nucleotide sequence: TGTGCCATCAGGTCAGACAGGGGTTCTTACACTGAAGCTTTCTTT.

This clonotype was detected many times. This chain links TRBV4-2 with TRBJ2-7; 7 bases are shared with TRBD2. Germline values: CDR1 LGHNA, CDR2 YNFKEQ. The CDR3 extends over 15 amino acids. Unmatched junction bases numbered 10, after V lost 4 bases and J lost 4 bases. For the CDR3, the DNA is TGTGCCAGCAGCCCGGGTCAGGCTAGCGGATACGAGCAGTACTTC. This codes for CASSPGQASGYEQYF.

This clonotype was recorded a few times. The chain carries TRBV6-5 and TRBJ2-6; D remains unclear. The CDR3 runs 17 residues. V lost 2 bases and J 2 bases, leaving 13 bases between the germline ends. Germline loops: CDR1 MNHEY, CDR2 SVGAGI. CDR3 nucleotide sequence: TGTGCCAGCAGTTACGGGGTGACACATACTGGGGCCAACGTCCTGACTTTC. Its translation is CASSYGVTHTGANVLTF.

A few counts support this clonotype. This chain connects TRBV6-5 to TRBJ1-1; D is possibly TRBD1 (5 bases). CDR3 length equals 13 residues. Trimming removed 0 bases at V and 9 bases at J, with 11 bases between. The germline CDR1 and CDR2 sequences are MNHEY and SVGAGI. The DNA for the CDR3 is TGTGCCAGCAGTTACTCGACAGCAGACCAAGCTTTCTTT. It translates to CASSYSTADQAFF.

This clonotype has only a few counts. CDR3 bases: TGTGCCAGCGGTAAGAGCTCCTACAATGAGCAGTTCTTC. It translates to CASGKSSYNEQFF. J is TRBJ2-1 and V is TRBV6-5, with no clear D. CDR1 and CDR2 (germline): MNHEY, SVGAGI. This CDR3 comprises 13 residues. V lost 8 bases, J lost 0 bases, and 8 bases lay in between.

The J gene is TRBJ1-6, the V gene TRBV25-1, with D possibly TRBD1 on 6 matching bases. CDR3 length equals 14 residues. Germline CDR1 is MGHDK and CDR2 is SYGVNS. V was pared by 1 base and J by 12 bases, with 13 bases between. For the CDR3, the DNA is TGTGCCAGCAGTGAATCGGGGGGCTCGGTACCCCTCCACTTT. It specifies CASSESGGSVPLHF. Filled out from reference TRBV25-1 and TRBJ1-6, the complete variable domain reads EADIYQTPRYLVIGTGKKITLECSQTMGHDKMYWYQQDPGMELHLIHYSYGVNSTEKGDLSSESTVSRIRTEHFPLTLESARPSHTSQYLCASSESGGSVPLHFGNGTRLTVT.

The rearrangement joins TRBV5-6 to TRBJ2-6; D gene uncertain. The length of the CDR3 is 14 residues. CDR1 and CDR2 (germline): SGHDT, YYEEEE. V lost 2 bases and J lost 4, with 7 bases in between. The chain's CDR3 is CASSLVQGANVLTF. The DNA of the CDR3 is TGTGCCAGCAGCTTAGTACAAGGGGCCAACGTCCTGACTTTC. Variable domain in full (rest from reference TRBV5-6 and TRBJ2-6): DAGVTQSPTHLIKTRGQQVTLRCSPKSGHDTVSWYQQALGQGPQFIFQYYEEEERQRGNFPDRFSGHQFPNYSSELNVNALLLGDSALYLCASSLVQGANVLTFGAGSRLTVL.

This clonotype has only a few counts. This sequence joins TRBV19 and TRBJ1-5, with D possibly being TRBD1 (5 bases). CDR1 and CDR2 from the germline V gene are LNHDA and SQIVND (reference sequence). The CDR3 has 17 amino acids. Trimming left V 4 bases short and J 7 bases short, with 23 bases between. The CDR3 protein is CASSRWGLSLRGQPQHF. CDR3 coding DNA: TGTGCCAGTAGTAGATGGGGCTTGTCCCTGCGGGGCCAGCCCCAGCATTTT.

This chain connects TRBV7-9 to TRBJ2-1; TRBD2 matches 8 bases. The CDR3 is 15 residues long. Germline CDR1 SEHNR, CDR2 FQNEAQ (reference sequence). J gave up 7 bases and V 7 bases, and 12 bases lay outside the gene matches. The CDR3 spells CASNNEQGLGNEQFF. The CDR3 DNA is TGTGCCAGCAACAACGAGCAGGGACTAGGTAATGAGCAGTTCTTC. The full variable domain, with the rest looked up from reference TRBV7-9 and TRBJ2-1, is DTGVSQNPRHKITKRGQNVTFRCDPISEHNRLYWYRQTLGQGPEFLTYFQNEAQLEKSRLLSDRFSAERPKGSFSTLEIQRTEQGDSAMYLCASNNEQGLGNEQFFGPGTRLTVL.